These T cell receptor beta chains were read from a single sample in a study of human T cells and chemical hapten exposure. One entry per CDR3 protein, called by TCRdb with MiXCR from the RACE reads. The sample lists some 350,000 distinct CDR3 sequences; more than 5% were seen once. This specimen consisted of whole blood, obtained in connection with sensitization to the hapten diphenylcyclopropenone (DPC). All receptors derive from a woman under 30 with alopecia areata. Some clones in this sample may be carry-over from other donors' samples. Each CDR3 is given with its conserved first and last residue. A D gene is named only where the DNA matches it firmly. Expanded clones are given a class, and other clones once, few, many or no size at all.

len: 15; abundance: .; d_gene: TRBD2; j_gene: TRBJ2-1; v_gene: TRBV20-1; CDR3nt: TGCAGTGCTCCCCTGGGTAGCGGGGATCACAATGAGCAGTTCTTC; CDR3aa: CSAPLGSGDHNEQFF
len: 16; abundance: .; d_gene: TRBD1; j_gene: TRBJ2-1; v_gene: TRBV15; CDR3nt: TGTGCCACCAGCAGAGGGACAGGGGGCGAATACAATGAGCAGTTCTTC; CDR3aa: CATSRGTGGEYNEQFF
len: 18; abundance: few; d_gene: .; j_gene: TRBJ1-5; v_gene: TRBV5-5; CDR3nt: TGTGCCAGCAGCTTGGCCCCAACAGGATTCAAGAGCAATCAGCCCCAGCATTTT; CDR3aa: CASSLAPTGFKSNQPQHF
len: 16; abundance: .; d_gene: .; j_gene: TRBJ2-5; v_gene: TRBV7-9; CDR3nt: TGTGCCAGCAGCTTCGGGACACAAATCAAAAGAGAGACCCAGTACTTC; CDR3aa: CASSFGTQIKRETQYF
len: 16; abundance: many; d_gene: .; j_gene: TRBJ1-3; v_gene: TRBV3-1; CDR3nt: TGTGCCAGCAGCCAAGGCGTGACCCTACGTGGAAACACCATATATTTT; CDR3aa: CASSQGVTLRGNTIYF
len: 12; abundance: many; d_gene: TRBD1; j_gene: TRBJ1-2; v_gene: TRBV29-1; CDR3nt: TGCAGCGTTCCACAGGGGCACTATGGCTACACCTTC; CDR3aa: CSVPQGHYGYTF
len: 10; abundance: .; d_gene: .; j_gene: TRBJ1-1; v_gene: TRBV28; CDR3nt: TGTGCCAGCAAAGGGCATAGCGCTTTCTTT; CDR3aa: CASKGHSAFF
len: 16; abundance: .; d_gene: .; j_gene: TRBJ1-5; v_gene: TRBV28; CDR3nt: TGTGCCAGCAGTTTAAGTAGACAGTCTAGCAATCAGCCCCAGCATTTT; CDR3aa: CASSLSRQSSNQPQHF
len: 17; abundance: few; d_gene: .; j_gene: TRBJ1-1; v_gene: TRBV12-3/TRBV12-4; CDR3nt: TGTGCCAGCAGCCCGAGGGTTTGGAGGGGGACGAACACTGAAGCTTTCTTT; CDR3aa: CASSPRVWRGTNTEAFF
len: 14; abundance: many; d_gene: TRBD1; j_gene: TRBJ1-2; v_gene: TRBV7-2; CDR3nt: TGTGCCAGCAGTACAACAGGGGGCGAGCGTGGCTACACCTTC; CDR3aa: CASSTTGGERGYTF
len: 13; abundance: few; d_gene: .; j_gene: TRBJ1-1; v_gene: TRBV29-1; CDR3nt: TGCAGCGTTGAGGAGGTGGCAGTCACTGAAGCTTTCTTT; CDR3aa: CSVEEVAVTEAFF
len: 15; abundance: many; d_gene: .; j_gene: TRBJ2-1; v_gene: TRBV12-3/TRBV12-4; CDR3nt: TGTGCCAGCAGTCAAGACATCAGCTCCTACAATGAGCAGTTCTTC; CDR3aa: CASSQDISSYNEQFF
len: 13; abundance: many; d_gene: .; j_gene: TRBJ1-3; v_gene: TRBV3-1; CDR3nt: TGTGCCAGCAGCCAAGCAGGAGGAAACACCATATATTTT; CDR3aa: CASSQAGGNTIYF
len: 16; abundance: many; d_gene: .; j_gene: TRBJ1-2; v_gene: TRBV4-1; CDR3nt: TGCGCCAGCAGCCATCACTGGGCCTTAGCTAACTATGGCTACACCTTC; CDR3aa: CASSHHWALANYGYTF
len: 14; abundance: few; d_gene: .; j_gene: TRBJ1-1; v_gene: TRBV28; CDR3nt: TGTGCCAGCAGTTTAATCGAAGGATCCACGGAAGCTTTCTTT; CDR3aa: CASSLIEGSTEAFF
len: 16; abundance: many; d_gene: .; j_gene: TRBJ1-1; v_gene: TRBV4-3; CDR3nt: TGCGCCAGCAGCCAAGGGTTATTTAACCAGAACACTGAAGCTTTCTTT; CDR3aa: CASSQGLFNQNTEAFF
len: 16; abundance: many; d_gene: TRBD1; j_gene: TRBJ1-4; v_gene: TRBV10-3; CDR3nt: TGTGCCATCAGTGATCGGGGACAGGTACCTAATGAAAAACTGTTTTTT; CDR3aa: CAISDRGQVPNEKLFF
len: 15; abundance: many; d_gene: TRBD1; j_gene: TRBJ1-5; v_gene: TRBV6-2/TRBV6-3; CDR3nt: TGTGCCAGCTCACGGACAGGCTATAGCAATCAGCCCCAGCATTTT; CDR3aa: CASSRTGYSNQPQHF
len: 15; abundance: many; d_gene: .; j_gene: TRBJ1-5; v_gene: TRBV4-3; CDR3nt: TGCGCCAGCAGCCATGAACACAGGCCCACTCAGCCCCAGCATTTT; CDR3aa: CASSHEHRPTQPQHF
len: 19; abundance: many; d_gene: TRBD1; j_gene: TRBJ2-7; v_gene: TRBV6-5; CDR3nt: TGTGCCAGCAGTTACTCGATGCCGGACAGGTGGGACCTCCTATACGAGCAGTACTTC; CDR3aa: CASSYSMPDRWDLLYEQYF
len: 14; abundance: .; d_gene: .; j_gene: TRBJ2-7; v_gene: TRBV2; CDR3nt: TGTGCCAGCAGTGAAGGGGCAGGGGCGCGCGAGCAGTACTTC; CDR3aa: CASSEGAGAREQYF
len: 12; abundance: few; d_gene: .; j_gene: TRBJ2-1; v_gene: TRBV11-2; CDR3nt: TGTGCCAGCAGCTCTAGAAGGAGGGAGCAGTTCTTC; CDR3aa: CASSSRRREQFF
len: 17; abundance: many; d_gene: TRBD1; j_gene: TRBJ2-6; v_gene: TRBV12-3/TRBV12-4; CDR3nt: TGTGCCAGCAGTCCCGGACAGGCTGTCTCTGGGGCCAACGTCCTGACTTTC; CDR3aa: CASSPGQAVSGANVLTF
len: 13; abundance: few; d_gene: TRBD1; j_gene: TRBJ2-1; v_gene: TRBV29-1; CDR3nt: TGCAGCCCATCCCGGTGGGACAGCAATGAGCAGTTCTTC; CDR3aa: CSPSRWDSNEQFF
len: 15; abundance: .; d_gene: TRBD1; j_gene: TRBJ1-1; v_gene: TRBV19; CDR3nt: TGTGCCAGTAGCCTACAGGGGGGAGAGAACACTGAAGCTTTCTTT; CDR3aa: CASSLQGGENTEAFF
len: 15; abundance: few; d_gene: .; j_gene: TRBJ1-2; v_gene: TRBV6-6; CDR3nt: TGTGCCAGCAGAAGATCGGTGGGGAGTAACCATGGCTACACCTTC; CDR3aa: CASRRSVGSNHGYTF
len: 14; abundance: .; d_gene: .; j_gene: TRBJ2-5; v_gene: TRBV7-3; CDR3nt: TGTGCCAGCAGCTTATATGGGGGGCCGGAGACCCAGTACTTC; CDR3aa: CASSLYGGPETQYF
len: 16; abundance: many; d_gene: .; j_gene: TRBJ1-1; v_gene: TRBV7-8; CDR3nt: TGTGCCAGCAGCCCCCAAGTGCCAGGCTCAGAGGGTGAGGCTTTCTTT; CDR3aa: CASSPQVPGSEGEAFF
len: 16; abundance: few; d_gene: .; j_gene: TRBJ2-2; v_gene: TRBV27; CDR3nt: TGTGCCAGCACCCTACGGGGGACATCTAACACCGGGGAGCTGTTTTTT; CDR3aa: CASTLRGTSNTGELFF
len: 14; abundance: many; d_gene: TRBD1; j_gene: TRBJ1-2; v_gene: TRBV20-1; CDR3nt: TGCAGTGCTCCACAGGGGGCTTTGAACTATGGCTACACCTTC; CDR3aa: CSAPQGALNYGYTF
len: 16; abundance: .; d_gene: .; j_gene: TRBJ2-1; v_gene: TRBV2; CDR3nt: TGTGCCAGCAGATCCTGGGTGGGAGGAGCTTACAATGAGCAGTTCTTC; CDR3aa: CASRSWVGGAYNEQFF
len: 15; abundance: few; d_gene: .; j_gene: TRBJ1-2; v_gene: TRBV25-1; CDR3nt: TGTGCCAGCAGTCCGTCCCGGGGTCCCTCTAATGGCTACACCTTC; CDR3aa: CASSPSRGPSNGYTF
len: 13; abundance: .; d_gene: TRBD1; j_gene: TRBJ1-2; v_gene: TRBV12-3/TRBV12-4; CDR3nt: TGTGCCAGCAGTTTTGGGACAGGGACTGGCTACACCTTC; CDR3aa: CASSFGTGTGYTF
len: 14; abundance: many; d_gene: .; j_gene: TRBJ1-6; v_gene: TRBV12-3/TRBV12-4; CDR3nt: TGTGCCAGCAGGGGGGGAGCAGGGAATTCACCCCTCCACTTT; CDR3aa: CASRGGAGNSPLHF
len: 14; abundance: many; d_gene: .; j_gene: TRBJ1-4; v_gene: TRBV4-2; CDR3nt: TGTGCCAGCAGCCGGACAACAACTAATGAAAAACTGTTTTTT; CDR3aa: CASSRTTTNEKLFF
len: 16; abundance: .; d_gene: TRBD1; j_gene: TRBJ1-2; v_gene: TRBV7-2; CDR3nt: TGTGCCAGCAGCCCCGTTGGGGGGACAGGGAGCTATGGCTACACCTTC; CDR3aa: CASSPVGGTGSYGYTF
len: 14; abundance: few; d_gene: .; j_gene: TRBJ2-5; v_gene: TRBV7-9; CDR3nt: TGTGCCAGCAGCCCCCGGCCTTCGCGAGAGACCCAGTACTTC; CDR3aa: CASSPRPSRETQYF